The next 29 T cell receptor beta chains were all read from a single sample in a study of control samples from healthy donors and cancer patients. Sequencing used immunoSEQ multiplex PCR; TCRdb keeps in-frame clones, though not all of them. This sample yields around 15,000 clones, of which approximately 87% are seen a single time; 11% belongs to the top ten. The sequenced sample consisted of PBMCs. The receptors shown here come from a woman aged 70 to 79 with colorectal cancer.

CDR3 amino acids: CASGLFVGNEQFF. CDR3 DNA sequence: TGTGCCAGCGGACTCTTCGTTGGCAATGAGCAGTTCTTC. V usage is TRBV11-2 and J usage is TRBJ2-1; perhaps TRBD2 as D (5 bases). The CDR3 extends over 13 amino acids. Trimming left V 8 bases short and J 6 bases short, with 14 bases between. Germline values: CDR1 SGHAT, CDR2 FQNNGV.

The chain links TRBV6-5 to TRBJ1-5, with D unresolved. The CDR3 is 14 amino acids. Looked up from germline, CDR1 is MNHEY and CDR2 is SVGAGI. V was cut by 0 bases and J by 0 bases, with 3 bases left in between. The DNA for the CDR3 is TGTGCCAGCAGTTACTCGCTTAGCAATCAGCCCCAGCATTTT. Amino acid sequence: CASSYSLSNQPQHF.

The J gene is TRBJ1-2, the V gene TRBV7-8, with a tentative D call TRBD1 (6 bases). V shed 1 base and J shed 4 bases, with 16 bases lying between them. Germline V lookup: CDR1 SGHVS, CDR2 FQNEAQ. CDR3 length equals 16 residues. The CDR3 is CASSLVEGVNIYGYTF. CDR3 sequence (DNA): TGTGCCAGCAGCTTAGTAGAGGGGGTGAATATCTATGGCTACACCTTC.

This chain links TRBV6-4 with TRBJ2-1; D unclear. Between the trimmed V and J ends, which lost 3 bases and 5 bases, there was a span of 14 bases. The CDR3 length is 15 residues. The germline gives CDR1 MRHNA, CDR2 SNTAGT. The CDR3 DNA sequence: TGTGCCAGCAGTGAAGGGCAGAGCCCAAACAATGAGCAGTTCTTC. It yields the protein CASSEGQSPNNEQFF.

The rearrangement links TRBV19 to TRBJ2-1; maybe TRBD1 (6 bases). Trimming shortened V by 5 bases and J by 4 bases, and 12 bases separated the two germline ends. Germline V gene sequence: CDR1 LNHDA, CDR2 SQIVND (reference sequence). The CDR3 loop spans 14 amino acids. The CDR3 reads CASSPRGQYNEQFF. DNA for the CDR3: TGTGCCAGTAGTCCCCGAGGACAGTACAATGAGCAGTTCTTC.

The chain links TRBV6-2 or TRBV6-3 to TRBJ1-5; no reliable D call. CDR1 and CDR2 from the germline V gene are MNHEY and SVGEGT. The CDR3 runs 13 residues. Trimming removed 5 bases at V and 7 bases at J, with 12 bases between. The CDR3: CASSPVLRQPQHF. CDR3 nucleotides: TGTGCCAGCAGTCCGGTCCTCCGGCAGCCCCAGCATTTT.

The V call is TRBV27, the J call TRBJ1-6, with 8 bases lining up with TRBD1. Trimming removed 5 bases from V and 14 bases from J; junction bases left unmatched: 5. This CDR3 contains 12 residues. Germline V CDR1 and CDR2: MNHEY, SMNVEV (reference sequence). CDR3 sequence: CASSPDRVALHF. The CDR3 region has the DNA TGTGCCAGCAGTCCGGACAGGGTGGCCCTCCACTTT.

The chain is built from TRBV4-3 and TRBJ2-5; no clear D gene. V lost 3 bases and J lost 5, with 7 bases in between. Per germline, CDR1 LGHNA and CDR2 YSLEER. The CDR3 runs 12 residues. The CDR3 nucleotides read TGCGCCAGCAGCCACAGTGGGGAGACCCAGTACTTC. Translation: CASSHSGETQYF.

This chain's CDR3 is CSARDQYEQYF. In DNA, the CDR3 is TGCAGTGCTAGAGATCAGTACGAGCAGTACTTC. The genes are TRBV20-1 and TRBJ2-7, with D uncertain. This CDR3 is 11 amino acids long. Germline V lookup: CDR1 DFQATT, CDR2 SNEGSKA (reference sequence). V gave up 0 bases and J gave up 4 bases, with 4 bases separating them.

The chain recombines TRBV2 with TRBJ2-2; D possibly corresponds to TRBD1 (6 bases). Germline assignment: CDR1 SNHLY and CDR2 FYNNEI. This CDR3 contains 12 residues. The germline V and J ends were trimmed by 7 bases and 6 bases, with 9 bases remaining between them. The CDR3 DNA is TGTGCCAGCAAGGACAGTGCCGGGGAGCTGTTTTTT. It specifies CASKDSAGELFF.

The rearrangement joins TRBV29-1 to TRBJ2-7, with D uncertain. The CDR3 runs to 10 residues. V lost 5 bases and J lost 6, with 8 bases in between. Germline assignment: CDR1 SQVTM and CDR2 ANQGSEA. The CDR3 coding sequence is TGCAGCGTTTTGACCTCCGAGCAGTACTTC. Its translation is CSVLTSEQYF.

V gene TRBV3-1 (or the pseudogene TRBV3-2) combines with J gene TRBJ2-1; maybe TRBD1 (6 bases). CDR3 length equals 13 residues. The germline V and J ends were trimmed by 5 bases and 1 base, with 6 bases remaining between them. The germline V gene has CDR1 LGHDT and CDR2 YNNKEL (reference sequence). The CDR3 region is CASSRGSYNEQFF. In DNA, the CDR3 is TGTGCCAGCAGCAGGGGGTCCTACAATGAGCAGTTCTTC.

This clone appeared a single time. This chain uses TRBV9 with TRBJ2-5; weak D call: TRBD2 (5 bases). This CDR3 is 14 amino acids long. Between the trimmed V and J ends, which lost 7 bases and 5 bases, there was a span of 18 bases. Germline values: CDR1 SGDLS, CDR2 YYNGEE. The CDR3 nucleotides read TGTGCCAGCCAACTCGGGAACGGTGCGGAGACCCAGTACTTC. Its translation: CASQLGNGAETQYF.

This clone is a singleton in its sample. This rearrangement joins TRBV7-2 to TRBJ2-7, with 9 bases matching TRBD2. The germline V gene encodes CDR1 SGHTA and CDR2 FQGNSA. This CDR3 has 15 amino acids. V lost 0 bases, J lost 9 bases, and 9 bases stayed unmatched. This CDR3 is CASSLASSGTRGQYF. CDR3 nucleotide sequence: TGTGCCAGCAGCTTAGCGTCTAGCGGGACCCGAGGGCAGTACTTC.

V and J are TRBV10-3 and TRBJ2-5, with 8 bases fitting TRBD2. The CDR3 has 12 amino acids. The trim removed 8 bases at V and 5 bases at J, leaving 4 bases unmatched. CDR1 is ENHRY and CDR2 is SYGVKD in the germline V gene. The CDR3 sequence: CAIRGGLETQYF. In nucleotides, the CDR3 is TGTGCCATCCGGGGGGGCCTGGAGACCCAGTACTTC.

The CDR3, as DNA: TGTGCCAGCAGCTTAACGGGGGGGAATGAGCAGTTCTTC. As protein: CASSLTGGNEQFF. The rearrangement uses TRBV7-3 and TRBJ2-1; 7 nucleotides line up with TRBD2. The germline CDR1 and CDR2 sequences are SGHTA and FQGTGA. V gave up 0 bases and J gave up 7 bases; unmatched junction bases: 0. CDR3 length equals 13 residues.

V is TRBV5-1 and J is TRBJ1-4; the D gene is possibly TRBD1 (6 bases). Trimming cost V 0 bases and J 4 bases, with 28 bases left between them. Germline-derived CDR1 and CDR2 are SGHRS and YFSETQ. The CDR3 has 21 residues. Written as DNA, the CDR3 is TGCGCCAGCAGCTTGGTCGGGACAAGCGGATCCCCCCTCCTGATTAATGAAAAACTGTTTTTT. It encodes CASSLVGTSGSPLLINEKLFF. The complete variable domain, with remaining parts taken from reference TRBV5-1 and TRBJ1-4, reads KAGVTQTPRYLIKTRGQQVTLSCSPISGHRSVSWYQQTPGQGLQFLFEYFSETQRNKGNFPGRFSGRQFSNSRSEMNVSTLELGDSALYLCASSLVGTSGSPLLINEKLFFGSGTQLSVL.

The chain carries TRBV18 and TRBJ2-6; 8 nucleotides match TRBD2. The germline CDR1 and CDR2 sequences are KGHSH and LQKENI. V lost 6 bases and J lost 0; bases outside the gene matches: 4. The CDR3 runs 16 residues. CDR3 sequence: CASSRGGRSGANVLTF. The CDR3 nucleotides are TGTGCCAGCTCCCGGGGGGGTCGCTCTGGGGCCAACGTCCTGACTTTC. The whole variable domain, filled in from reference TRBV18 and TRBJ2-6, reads NAGVMQNPRHLVRRRGQEARLRCSPMKGHSHVYWYRQLPEEGLKFMVYLQKENIIDESGMPKERFSAEFPKEGPSILRIQQVVRGDSAAYFCASSRGGRSGANVLTFGAGSRLTVL.

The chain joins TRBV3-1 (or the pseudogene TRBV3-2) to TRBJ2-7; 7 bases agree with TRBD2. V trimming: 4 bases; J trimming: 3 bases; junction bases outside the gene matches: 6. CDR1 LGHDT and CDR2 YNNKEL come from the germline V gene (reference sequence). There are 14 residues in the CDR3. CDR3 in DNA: TGTGCCAGCAGCCTGACTAGCAAGGGCTACGAGCAGTACTTC. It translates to CASSLTSKGYEQYF.

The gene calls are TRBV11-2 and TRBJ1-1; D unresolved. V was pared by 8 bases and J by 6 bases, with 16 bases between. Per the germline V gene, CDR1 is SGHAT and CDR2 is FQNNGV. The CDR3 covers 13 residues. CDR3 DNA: TGTGCCAGCTGTAGAGGCCCCGGGGCTGAAGCTTTCTTT. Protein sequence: CASCRGPGAEAFF. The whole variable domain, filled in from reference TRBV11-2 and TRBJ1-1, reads EAGVAQSPRYKIIEKRQSVAFWCNPISGHATLYWYQQILGQGPKLLIQFQNNGVVDDSQLPKDRFSAERLKGVDSTLKIQPAKLEDSAVYLCASCRGPGAEAFFGQGTRLTVV.

The DNA of the CDR3 is TGTGCCAGCTCACCAAAAGAGACCCAGTACTTC. Translating it yields CASSPKETQYF. The chain is built from TRBV18 and TRBJ2-5; D call uncertain. Trimming removed 2 bases from V and 3 bases from J, with 1 base in between. The germline V gene encodes CDR1 KGHSH and CDR2 LQKENI. The CDR3 sequence is 11 residues long.

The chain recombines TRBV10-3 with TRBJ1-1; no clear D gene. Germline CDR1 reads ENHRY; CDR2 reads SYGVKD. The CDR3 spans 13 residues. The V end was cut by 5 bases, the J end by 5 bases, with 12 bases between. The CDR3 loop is CAISPSSGTEAFF. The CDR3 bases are TGTGCCATCAGTCCCTCGTCGGGGACTGAAGCTTTCTTT.

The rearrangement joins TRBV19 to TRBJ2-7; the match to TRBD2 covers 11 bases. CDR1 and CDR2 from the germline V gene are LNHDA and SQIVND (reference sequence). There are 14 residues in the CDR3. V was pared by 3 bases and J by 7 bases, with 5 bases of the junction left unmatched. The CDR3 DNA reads TGTGCCAGTAGTATCGGCCTAGCGGGAGGTGAGCAGTACTTC. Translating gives CASSIGLAGGEQYF.

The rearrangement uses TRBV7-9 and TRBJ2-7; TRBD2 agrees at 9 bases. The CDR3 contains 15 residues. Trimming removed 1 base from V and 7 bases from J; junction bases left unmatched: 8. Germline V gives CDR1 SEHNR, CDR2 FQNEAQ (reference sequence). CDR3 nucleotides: TGTGCCAGCAGCTTAGGGTCTAGCGGGACGGGTGAGCAGTACTTC. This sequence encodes CASSLGSSGTGEQYF.

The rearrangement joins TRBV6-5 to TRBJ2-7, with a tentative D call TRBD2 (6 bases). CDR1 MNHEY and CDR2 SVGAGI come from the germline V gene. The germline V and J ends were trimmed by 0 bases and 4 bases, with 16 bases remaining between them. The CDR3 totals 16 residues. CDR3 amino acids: CASSYSGREARYEQYF. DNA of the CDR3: TGTGCCAGCAGTTACTCGGGGCGGGAAGCCAGATACGAGCAGTACTTC.

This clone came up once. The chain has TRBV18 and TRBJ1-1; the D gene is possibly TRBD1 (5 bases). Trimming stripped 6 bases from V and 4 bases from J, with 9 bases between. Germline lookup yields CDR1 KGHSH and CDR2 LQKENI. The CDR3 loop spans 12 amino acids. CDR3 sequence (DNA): TGTGCCAGCTCTTCGGGGGGCACTGAAGCTTTCTTT. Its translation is CASSSGGTEAFF.

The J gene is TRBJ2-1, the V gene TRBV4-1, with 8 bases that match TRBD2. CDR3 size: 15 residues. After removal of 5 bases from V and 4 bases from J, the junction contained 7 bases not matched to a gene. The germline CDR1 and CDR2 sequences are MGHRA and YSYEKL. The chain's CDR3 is CASSARGEAYNEQFF. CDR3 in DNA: TGCGCCAGCAGCGCGCGGGGGGAGGCTTACAATGAGCAGTTCTTC.

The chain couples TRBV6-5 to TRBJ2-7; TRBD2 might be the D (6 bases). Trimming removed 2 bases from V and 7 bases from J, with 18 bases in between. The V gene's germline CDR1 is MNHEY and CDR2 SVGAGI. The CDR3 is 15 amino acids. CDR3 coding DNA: TGTGCCAGCAGTTACGGTCGGTGGGGGGTAAGTGAGCAGTACTTC. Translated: CASSYGRWGVSEQYF.

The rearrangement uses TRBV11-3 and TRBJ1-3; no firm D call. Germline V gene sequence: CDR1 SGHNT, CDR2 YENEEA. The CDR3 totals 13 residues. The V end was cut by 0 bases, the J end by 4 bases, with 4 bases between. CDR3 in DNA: TGTGCCAGCAGCTTAGATTCCGGAAACACCATATATTTT. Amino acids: CASSLDSGNTIYF.